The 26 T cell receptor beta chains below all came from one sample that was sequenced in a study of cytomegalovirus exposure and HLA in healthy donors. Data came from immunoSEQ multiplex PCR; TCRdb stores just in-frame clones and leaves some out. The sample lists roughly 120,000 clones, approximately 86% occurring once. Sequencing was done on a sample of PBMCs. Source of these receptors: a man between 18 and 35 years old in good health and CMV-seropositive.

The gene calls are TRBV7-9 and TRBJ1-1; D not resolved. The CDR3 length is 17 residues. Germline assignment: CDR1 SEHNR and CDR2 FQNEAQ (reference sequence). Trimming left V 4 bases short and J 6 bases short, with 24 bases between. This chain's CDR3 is CASSSPGSSSRVPEAFF. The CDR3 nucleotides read TGTGCCAGCAGCTCACCCGGTTCAAGTAGTCGAGTCCCTGAAGCTTTCTTT.

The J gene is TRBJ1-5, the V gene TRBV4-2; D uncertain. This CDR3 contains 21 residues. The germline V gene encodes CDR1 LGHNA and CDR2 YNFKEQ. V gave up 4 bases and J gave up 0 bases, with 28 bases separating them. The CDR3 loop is CASSRTHRGGRGGPSNQPQHF. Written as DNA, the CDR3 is TGTGCCAGCAGCCGGACTCACCGGGGAGGGAGAGGTGGGCCTAGCAATCAGCCCCAGCATTTT.

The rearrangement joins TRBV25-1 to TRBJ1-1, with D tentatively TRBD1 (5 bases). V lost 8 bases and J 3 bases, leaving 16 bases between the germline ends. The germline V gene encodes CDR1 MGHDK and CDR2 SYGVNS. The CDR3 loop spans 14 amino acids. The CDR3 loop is CASAPRVTDTEAFF. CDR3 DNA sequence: TGTGCCAGCGCTCCCAGGGTGACGGACACTGAAGCTTTCTTT.

The CDR3 DNA reads as TGCGCCAGCAGCTTGGAAGGACTAGCGGGGGGGTACAATGAGCAGTTCTTC. Amino acids: CASSLEGLAGGYNEQFF. The rearrangement uses TRBV5-1 and TRBJ2-1; 15 bases map to TRBD2. The CDR3 consists of 17 residues. Germline V lookup: CDR1 SGHRS, CDR2 YFSETQ. Trimming removed 0 bases from V and 4 bases from J; junction bases left unmatched: 2.

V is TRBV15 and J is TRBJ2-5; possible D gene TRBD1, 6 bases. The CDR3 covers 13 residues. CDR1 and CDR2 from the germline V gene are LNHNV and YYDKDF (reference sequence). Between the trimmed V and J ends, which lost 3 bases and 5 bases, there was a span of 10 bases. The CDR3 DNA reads TGTGCCACCAGCAGCCCTAGGGGGGAGACCCAGTACTTC. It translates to CATSSPRGETQYF.

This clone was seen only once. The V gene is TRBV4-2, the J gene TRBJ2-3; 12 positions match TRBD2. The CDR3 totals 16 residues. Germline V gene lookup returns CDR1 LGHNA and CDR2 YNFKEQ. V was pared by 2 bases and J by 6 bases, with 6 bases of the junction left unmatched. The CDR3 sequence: CASSQKLAGGLDTQYF. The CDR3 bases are TGTGCCAGCAGCCAAAAACTAGCGGGGGGTCTGGATACGCAGTATTTT.

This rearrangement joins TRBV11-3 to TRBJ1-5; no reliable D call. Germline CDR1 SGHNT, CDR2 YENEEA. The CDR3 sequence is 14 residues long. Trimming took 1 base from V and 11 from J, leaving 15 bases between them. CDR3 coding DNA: TGTGCCAGCAGCTTAGTTTGGCCGCTTCAAGCCCAGCATTTT. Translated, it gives CASSLVWPLQAQHF.

CDR3 DNA: TGTGCCAGCAGTACTCGATCCTACGAGCAGTACTTC. It translates to CASSTRSYEQYF. This chain connects TRBV6-5 to TRBJ2-7; D is unresolved. V gave up 5 bases and J gave up 1 base, with 6 bases separating them. Germline V CDR1 and CDR2: MNHEY, SVGAGI. The CDR3 sequence is 12 residues long.

The CDR3 DNA reads as TGTGCCAGCAGCTTAGGGTTTGGCGGGGGCACTTACAATGAGCAGTTCTTC. Amino acids: CASSLGFGGGTYNEQFF. The rearrangement joins TRBV7-7 to TRBJ2-1, with D maybe TRBD2 (7 bases). The CDR3 is 17 amino acids. The germline gives CDR1 SSHAT, CDR2 FNYEAQ (reference sequence). Trimming removed 1 base at V and 4 bases at J, with 17 bases between.

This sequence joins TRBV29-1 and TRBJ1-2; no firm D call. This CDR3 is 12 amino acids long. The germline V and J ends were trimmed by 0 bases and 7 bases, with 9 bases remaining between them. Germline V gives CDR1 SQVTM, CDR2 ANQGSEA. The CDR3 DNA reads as TGCAGCGTTGAAGAACAAAACAGTGGCTACACCTTC. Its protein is CSVEEQNSGYTF.

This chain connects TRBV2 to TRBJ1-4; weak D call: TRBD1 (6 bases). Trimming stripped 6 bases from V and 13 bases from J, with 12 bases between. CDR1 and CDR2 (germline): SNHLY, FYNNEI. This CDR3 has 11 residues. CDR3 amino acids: CASSKETGLFF. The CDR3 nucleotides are TGTGCCAGCAGCAAAGAGACAGGACTGTTTTTT.

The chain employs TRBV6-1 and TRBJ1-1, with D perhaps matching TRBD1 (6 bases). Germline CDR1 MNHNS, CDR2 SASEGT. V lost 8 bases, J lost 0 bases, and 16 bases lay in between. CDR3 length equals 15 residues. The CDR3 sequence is CASRQDGKVNTEAFF. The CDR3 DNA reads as TGTGCCAGCCGACAGGACGGGAAGGTGAACACTGAAGCTTTCTTT.

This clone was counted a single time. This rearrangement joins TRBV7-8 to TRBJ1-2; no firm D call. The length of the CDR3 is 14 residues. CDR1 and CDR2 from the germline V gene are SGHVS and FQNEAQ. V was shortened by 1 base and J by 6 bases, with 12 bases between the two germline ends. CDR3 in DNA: TGTGCCAGCAGCTTAGTAGTTGGCAGGCATGGCTACACCTTC. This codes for CASSLVVGRHGYTF.

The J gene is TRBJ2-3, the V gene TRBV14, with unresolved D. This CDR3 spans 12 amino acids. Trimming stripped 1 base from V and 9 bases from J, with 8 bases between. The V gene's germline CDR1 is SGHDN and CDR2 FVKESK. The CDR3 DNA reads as TGTGCCAGCAGCCAAGTTGAGGAAACGCAGTATTTT. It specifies CASSQVEETQYF.

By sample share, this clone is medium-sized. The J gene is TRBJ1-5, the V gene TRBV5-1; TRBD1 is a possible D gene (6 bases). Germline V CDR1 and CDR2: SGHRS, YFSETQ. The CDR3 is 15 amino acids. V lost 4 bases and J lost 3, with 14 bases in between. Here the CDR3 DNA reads TGCGCCAGCAGCCACGATGGACAGCCCAATCAGCCCCAGCATTTT. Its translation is CASSHDGQPNQPQHF.

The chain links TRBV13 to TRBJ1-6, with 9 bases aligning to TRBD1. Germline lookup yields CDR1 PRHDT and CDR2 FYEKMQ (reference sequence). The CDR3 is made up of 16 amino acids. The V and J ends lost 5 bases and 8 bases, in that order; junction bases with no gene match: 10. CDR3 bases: TGTGCCAGCAGCCACCGGACAGGGGAGGAGGATTCACCCCTCCACTTT. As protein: CASSHRTGEEDSPLHF.

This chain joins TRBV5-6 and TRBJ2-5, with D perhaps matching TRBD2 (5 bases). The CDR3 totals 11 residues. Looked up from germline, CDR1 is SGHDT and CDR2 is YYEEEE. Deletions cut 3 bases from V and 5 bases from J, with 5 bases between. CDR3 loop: CASSSGETQYF. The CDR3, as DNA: TGTGCCAGCAGCTCGGGGGAGACCCAGTACTTC.

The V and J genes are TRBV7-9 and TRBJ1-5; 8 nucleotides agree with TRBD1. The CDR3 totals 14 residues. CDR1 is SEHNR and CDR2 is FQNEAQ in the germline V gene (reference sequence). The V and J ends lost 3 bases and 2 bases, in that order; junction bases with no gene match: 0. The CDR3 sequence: CASSLTGGNQPQHF. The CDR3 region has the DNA TGTGCCAGCAGCTTGACAGGGGGCAATCAGCCCCAGCATTTT.

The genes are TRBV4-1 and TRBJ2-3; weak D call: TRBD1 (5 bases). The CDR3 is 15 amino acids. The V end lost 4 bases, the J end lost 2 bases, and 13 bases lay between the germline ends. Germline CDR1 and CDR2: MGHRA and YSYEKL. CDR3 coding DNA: TGCGCCAGCAGCCCTTGGGGCCAGAACACAGATACGCAGTATTTT. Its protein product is CASSPWGQNTDTQYF.

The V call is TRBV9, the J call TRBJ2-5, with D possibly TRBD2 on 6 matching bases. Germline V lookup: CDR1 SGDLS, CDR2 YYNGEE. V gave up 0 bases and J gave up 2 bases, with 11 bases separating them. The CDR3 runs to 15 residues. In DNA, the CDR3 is TGTGCCAGCAGCGTAGTCGGGACTCGACAAGAGACCCAGTACTTC. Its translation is CASSVVGTRQETQYF.

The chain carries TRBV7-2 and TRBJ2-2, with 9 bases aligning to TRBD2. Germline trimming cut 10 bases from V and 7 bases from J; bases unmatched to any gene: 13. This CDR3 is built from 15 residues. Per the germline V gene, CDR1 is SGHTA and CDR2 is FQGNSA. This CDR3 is CATTRLAVGGGELFF. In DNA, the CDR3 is TGTGCCACCACCCGACTAGCGGTGGGTGGCGGGGAGCTGTTTTTT.

In DNA, the CDR3 is TGCGCCAGCAGCGTGCTAGGGACTGCTAGTGGGGATACGCAGTATTTT. Protein product: CASSVLGTASGDTQYF. The chain couples TRBV5-1 to TRBJ2-3; D is perhaps TRBD2 (6 bases). Per germline, CDR1 SGHRS and CDR2 YFSETQ. The CDR3 totals 16 residues. V was cut by 4 bases and J by 6 bases, with 21 bases left in between.

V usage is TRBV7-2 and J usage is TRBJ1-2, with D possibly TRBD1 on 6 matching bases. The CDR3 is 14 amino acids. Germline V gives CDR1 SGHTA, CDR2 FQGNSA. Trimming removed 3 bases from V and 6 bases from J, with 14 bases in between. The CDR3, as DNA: TGTGCCAGCAGCTTCCTTGGGGGGGCTGATGGCTACACCTTC. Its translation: CASSFLGGADGYTF.

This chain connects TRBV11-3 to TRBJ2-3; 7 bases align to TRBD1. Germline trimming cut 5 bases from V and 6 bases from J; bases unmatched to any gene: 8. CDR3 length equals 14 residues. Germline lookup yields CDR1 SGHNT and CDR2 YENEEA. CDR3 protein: CASSVQGLVDTQYF. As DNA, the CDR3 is TGTGCCAGCAGCGTACAGGGGTTGGTGGATACGCAGTATTTT.

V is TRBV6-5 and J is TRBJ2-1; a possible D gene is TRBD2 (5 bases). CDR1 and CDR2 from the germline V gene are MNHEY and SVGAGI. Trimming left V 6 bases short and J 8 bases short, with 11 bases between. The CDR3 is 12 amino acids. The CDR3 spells CASSSRRDEQFF. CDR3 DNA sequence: TGTGCCAGCAGCTCCCGGCGGGATGAGCAGTTCTTC.

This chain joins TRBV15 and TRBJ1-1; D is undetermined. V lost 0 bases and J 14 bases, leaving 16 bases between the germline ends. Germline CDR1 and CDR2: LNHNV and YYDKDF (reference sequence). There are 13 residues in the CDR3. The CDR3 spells CATSRDRTNHGFF. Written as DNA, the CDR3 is TGTGCCACCAGCAGAGATCGGACTAACCATGGCTTCTTT. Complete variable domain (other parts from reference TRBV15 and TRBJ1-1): DAMVIQNPRYQVTQFGKPVTLSCSQTLNHNVMYWYQQKSSQAPKLLFHYYDKDFNNEADTPDNFQSRRPNTSFCFLDIRSPGLGDTAMYLCATSRDRTNHGFFGQGTRLTVV.